This TCR beta chain was profiled in a study of shared clonotypes between healthy human individuals (dated by TCRdb to 2018 to 2020). Regarding the study in general: A couple of women and a few men aged 18 to 49 years were included in the cohort. For each donor, CD4 naive and CD4 memory were each run on three plates, CD8 naive on two plates, and CD8 memory on one plate. To estimate repertoire size and how much clonotypes are shared between individuals, the study performed deep sequencing of blood TCR repertoires from roughly five healthy adults. To increase sequencing depth and limit assay-specific biases, TCR repertoire library preparation and sequencing were carried out by different laboratories using diverse techniques. Between about 0.9 and 9 billion PBMCs per donor were obtained by leukapheresis.

Concerning this clone itself: It lacks a known antigen. Per-base quality was not reported, and no clone a single base away is much larger than it.

TCR CDR3 regions were amplified from genomic DNA by multiplex PCR using the deep immunoSEQ assay. Extracted genomic DNA from each cell subset was distributed evenly across all wells of several immunoSEQ 96-well plates, and each plate was treated as a replicate. For sorted subsets, roughly 200 ng genomic DNA, equal to 30,000 to 35,000 T cell genomes, was loaded into each replicate PCR. The purified libraries were quantified using a Qubit 3.0 fluorometer, sized with a Bioanalyzer 2100, and then quantified again using the KAPA Library Quantification kit. A separate single-read 150-cycle Illumina NextSeq 550 flow cell was used to sequence each immunoSEQ 96-well plate. Concerning the study's data processing: Because the immunoSEQ output held only junctional sequences and lacked quality scores, the filtering could not match the filtering applied to full-length reads. To assign V/J genes and CDR3, sequences were annotated against IMGT germline references using PyIR, a Python wrapper for IgBLAST v1.9. Any read was removed if the V/J assignment was weak (E-value above 1e-6), the CDR3 was missing, or the read contained stop codons, out-of-frame junctions, or ambiguous translated residues. V3J clonotypes were defined by identical inferred V gene, J gene, and CDR3 amino acid sequence. Percentage overlap between repertoires was computed as shared unique clonotypes divided by the size of the smaller repertoire. RTK rarefaction, the Chao1 estimator, and Recon v2.1 estimates of unobserved clonotypes were used to assess repertoire richness. Generation probabilities for all TCRbeta clonotypes obtained by the gDNA method from a few donors were computed using OLGA. TCRdb stores this immuneACCESS table with in-frame sequences only. Part of the clones is absent; in the studies checked, under half of the shortfall reflects unresolved V genes, and no reason is known for the rest. The V and J calls and clone size are taken from that table; D and trimming were inferred from the DNA. This sample has 2 million to 2.5 million clones in its table, and around 93% of those were observed once. The ten largest clonotypes hold roughly 0.34% of the sample.

Beyond this particular receptor, the publication reports: Because the study included only a small number of donors, the genetic and exposure-history diversity represented was limited. Across four donors, about 5% of naive CD4, roughly 3.3% of naive CD8, around 2.5% of memory CD4, and about 0.4% of memory CD8 clonotypes were shared. Pairwise subsampling indicated that sequencing depth was expected to affect the degree of clonotype sharing among donors. Even with the large sequencing depth, rarefaction of the sorted-subset datasets indicated that sequencing was incomplete. Naive subsets generally had larger estimated clonotype richness than memory subsets did. Sampling was limited to blood, and TCR repertoires in tissue likely differ from TCR repertoires in blood. Compared with non-shared clonotypes, the clonotypes found in all four sorted-subset donors had higher generation probabilities.

Here V drops 4 bases and J drops 0 bases, and the junction holds 4 bases not matched to any gene. Reading the germline V gene gives CDR1 SGHDT and CDR2 YYEEEE. From cysteine to phenylalanine, the CDR3 is 15 amino acids long. Only the CDR3 portion is preserved as DNA: 45 bases, with reading frame beginning at the first base. The donors were healthy, HIV-negative adults who had no recently reported acute infections or vaccinations. Every donor was a Caucasian adult residing in Nashville, Tennessee, USA. CD4+ T cells were enriched by magnetic negative selection, after which naive cells were positively selected on CD45RA and the negative fraction was taken as the memory subset. Blood was collected by leukapheresis, and PBMCs were isolated by Ficoll-Histopaque density gradient centrifugation and then cryopreserved in liquid nitrogen vapor phase. Analytical flow cytometry was used to check the purity and quantity of every magnetically sorted T cell population. Genomic DNA was isolated from each sorted fraction and quantified by UV absorbance on a Nanodrop 2000c.

The origin of this receptor is a man aged 18 to 29 in good health. Some clones in this sample may be carry-over from other donors' samples. Sequencing was performed on naive CD4+ T cells from PBMCs. According to the study, the label for this sample's cell subset or site signals: CD45RA+ positively selected. The chain is encoded by TRBV5-6 joined to TRBJ2-1; 7 bases in the middle match TRBD1. The base sequence is TGTGCCAGCAGCGGAAACAGGGGCTCCTACAATGAGCAGTTCTTC. This encodes CASSGNRGSYNEQFF.